This T cell receptor beta chain stems from a study of CD4 T cells in relation to SARS-CoV-2 and coronaviruses (dated by TCRdb to the early 2020s). Study-wide context: The full convalescent cohort of around 12 patients had a median age of around 40 years, ranging from about 21 to 75 years. The approximately 12 convalescent patients included 8 males and 4 females; two subjects were Hispanic. HLA restriction was mapped for shared crossreactive spike epitopes using patient-derived lymphoblastoid cell lines. Memory CD4+ T cell crossreactivity between SARS-CoV-2 and common cold coronavirus spike proteins was assessed at the TCR clonotype level in the study. Samples from a few pre-COVID donors and the naive versus memory experiments were sequenced with the Adaptive Biotechnologies TCR-sequencing kit; other data were Illumina-based. A different, Illumina-based TCR-beta assay was used to sequence expansion assays from other donors in the study. The paper as a whole reports these results and caveats: The study was limited by small numbers of patients and tested TCRs. Roughly 70% of donors had memory CD4+ clonotypes that crossrecognized SARS-CoV-2 and at least one common cold coronavirus spike. Pre-pandemic and post-infection samples were not both contributed by any donor, so tracing of the source of pre-existing responses was limited. Crossreactive clones showed significantly weaker SARS-CoV-2-driven expansion than monoreactive clones, consistent with antigenic imprinting. Since the crossreactivity analysis centred on spike protein, crossreactivity against other viral proteins was not assessed. Naive versus memory sequencing indicated that memory recall responses, rather than primary responses primed during culture, are detected by the assay.

Naive and memory CD4+ T cells were separated from cryopreserved PBMCs by CD4 enrichment followed by EasySep naive CD4+ T cell enrichment. Ficoll-Paque PLUS gradient centrifugation was used to isolate PBMCs from leukapheresis product or whole blood. PBMCs were either cryopreserved at -140°C or used fresh in the expansion assay. The QIAamp Micro DNA Kit was used to extract genomic DNA from the CD4+ T cells. CDR1 is given as SNHLY and CDR2 as FYNNEI, both from the germline V gene. The CDR3 sequence holds 18 residues, the cysteine and phenylalanine included. The kept DNA is CDR3 alone, 54 bases in frame from the first base. Trimming accounts for 5 bases at V and 4 bases at J, while the number of junction bases matched to no gene is 13. Uncultured naive and memory CD4+ T cell DNA received deep-resolution immunoSEQ TCR-beta sequencing. The authors processed their data as follows. During preprocessing, nonproductive sequences were discarded, as were any CDR3s that did not begin with C, did not end with F or W, or were shorter than 7 amino acids. Cultured and uncultured naive and memory CD4+ repertoires were searched for CDR3s previously identified as spike- and CEF-reactive. After three terminal residues were trimmed from each end, CDR3 homology was quantified as pairwise Levenshtein distance using the stringdist R package. TCRdb stores this immuneACCESS table with in-frame sequences only. Part of the clones is absent; in the studies checked, under half of the shortfall reflects unresolved V genes, and no reason is known for the rest. From that table come the V and J calls and clone size; the DNA was used to work out D and trimming. The sample table contains some 60,000 clones; only one count was recorded for around 90% of them. Roughly 0.4% of the sample comes from the top ten.

On this clone itself: What antigen it recognizes has not been identified. Qualities for individual bases were not recorded, and no much larger clone is one base off.

The specimen sequenced was naive CD4+ T cells from PBMCs. The cell subset or site tag for this specimen amounts to: naive CD4+ T cells isolated by negative enrichment. This sequence was found in an adult with COVID-19. The chain is made from TRBV2 and TRBJ2-1, with TRBD2 identical over 11 junction bases. CDR3 loop: CASSRGSSGRTRYNEQFF. The sequence in DNA is TGTGCCAGCAGTCGGGGGTCTAGCGGGAGGACGCGGTACAATGAGCAGTTCTTC.